Presented here are 2 T cell receptor beta chains from one specimen sequenced in a study of vaccination and CD4 T cells after COVID-19. Sequencing of cultured CD4+ T cell DNA used the Oncomine TCR Beta short-read assay. Using its own MiXCR run on the PCR reads, TCRdb lists one record per CDR3 protein. The table has approximately 13,000 distinct CDR3 sequences, around 69% seen once. Treatment specified: 10-day PBMC culture with coronavirus spike peptide pools or control peptides (ViraFEST assay). No antigen has been assigned to these receptors. Sequencing was carried out using CD4+ T cells from blood, cultured in vitro. The receptor set was obtained from a human donor who had recovered from COVID-19.

The chain joins TRBV29-1 to TRBJ1-1, with TRBD1 matching 11 bases. Germline V gene sequence: CDR1 SQVTM, CDR2 ANQGSEA. The CDR3 contains 12 residues. The CDR3 DNA reads as TGCAGTGGGGGACAGGGGGACACTGAAGCTTTCTTT. Translating it yields CSGGQGDTEAFF.

This clonotype was observed a few times. The rearrangement uses TRBV6-1 and TRBJ1-2; no reliable D call. CDR3 length: 12 residues. Germline CDR1 and CDR2: MNHNS and SASEGT. Between the trimmed V and J ends, which lost 5 bases and 6 bases, there was a span of 10 bases. In DNA form, the CDR3 reads TGTGCCAGCAGTCCCCTCGTCCATGGCTACACCTTC. It translates to CASSPLVHGYTF.